Listed below are T cell receptor beta chains from one sample, sequenced in a study of post-analysis software for immune sequencing data. TCRdb analysed the PCR reads with MiXCR anew, one entry per CDR3 protein. The table lists approximately 730,000 distinct CDR3 sequences, about 27% of them singletons, with approximately 0.6% in the top ten. Sequencing used blood. The source is a girl between 10 and 17 years old with multiple sclerosis. Both conserved end residues are part of each CDR3. The D gene is left open where the match is weak. Clone size is not always given. Where it is, it says once, few, many or a class for expanded clones.

CDR3 DNA	CDR3 protein	V gene	clone size	D gene	J gene
TGTGCCACCAGGGTGCCCAACACCGGGGAGCTGTTTTTT	CATRVPNTGELFF	TRBV10-3	few	.	TRBJ2-2
TGTGCCAGCAGTCCCCGGACACAGGGGGGAGAGACCCAGTACTTC	CASSPRTQGGETQYF	TRBV12-3/TRBV12-4	few	TRBD1	TRBJ2-5
TGTGCCAGCTTGAGGGGGCCCCCAGATACGCAGTATTTT	CASLRGPPDTQYF	TRBV7-2	few	TRBD1	TRBJ2-3
TGTGCCAGCAGCACGGGGACAGGCCCAGACTACGAGCAGTACTTC	CASSTGTGPDYEQYF	TRBV7-3	once	TRBD1	TRBJ2-7
TGCGCCAGCAGCCAAGTTCCGGGTACTGGAAACACCATATATTTT	CASSQVPGTGNTIYF	TRBV4-3	.	.	TRBJ1-3
TGCGCCAGCAGCCAAGATGAGGGAATGCGGGGCTACACCTTC	CASSQDEGMRGYTF	TRBV4-3	few	.	TRBJ1-2
TGTGCCAGCAGTGAAGCCCGGTCACCCCTCCACTTT	CASSEARSPLHF	TRBV6-1	once	.	TRBJ1-6
TGTGCCGGCAGCTTTCTCTACAGGGGCCGGGAGTACGAGCAGTACTTC	CAGSFLYRGREYEQYF	TRBV7-2	.	.	TRBJ2-7
TGTGCCAGCAGCTTGGCCGGACACACTCTTCAGTACTTC	CASSLAGHTLQYF	TRBV5-5	.	.	TRBJ2-7
TGTGCCAGCAGCCCCTTCGCGGATAGCAATCAGCCCCAGCATTTT	CASSPFADSNQPQHF	TRBV27	.	.	TRBJ1-5
TGTGCCGGCGGCTTAGCGCCGGGAGCAACTAATGAAAAACTGTTTTTT	CAGGLAPGATNEKLFF	TRBV7-6	.	.	TRBJ1-4
TGTGCCAACAGCCAACTAGGGATATACGAGCAGTACTTC	CANSQLGIYEQYF	TRBV3-1	.	.	TRBJ2-7
TGCGCCAGCAGCCAATCCGGAGGGACTAGGAACACAGATACGCAGTATTTT	CASSQSGGTRNTDTQYF	TRBV4-3	.	TRBD2	TRBJ2-3
TGTGCCAGCAGCCCTGCGTTTGAGACCCAGTACTTC	CASSPAFETQYF	TRBV12-3/TRBV12-4	.	.	TRBJ2-5
TGTGCCAGCAGCTTACATCACACAGATACGCAGTATTTT	CASSLHHTDTQYF	TRBV3-1	few	.	TRBJ2-3
TGTGCCACCAGTAGCCCGGGACTAGCGGGAGTAAAGCAGTTCTTC	CATSSPGLAGVKQFF	TRBV24-1	few	TRBD2	TRBJ2-1
TGCAGTGCCGATGGGAGATGGGGGACAGATACGCAGTATTTT	CSADGRWGTDTQYF	TRBV20-1	few	.	TRBJ2-3
TGTGCCAGCCAAGCGGGGACTGAAGCTTTCTTT	CASQAGTEAFF	TRBV12-3/TRBV12-4	few	.	TRBJ1-1
TGCAGCGTTGGATACACATGGACTAGCGGGGGGGACTCTGATACGCAGTATTTT	CSVGYTWTSGGDSDTQYF	TRBV29-1	.	TRBD2	TRBJ2-3
TGTGCCAGCAGCTTAGGCGTTGCTGGGGCCAACGTCCTGACTTTC	CASSLGVAGANVLTF	TRBV7-9	few	.	TRBJ2-6
TGTGCCAGCAGCTTAGCTCGCGGCCACAATGAGCAGTTCTTC	CASSLARGHNEQFF	TRBV7-2	few	.	TRBJ2-1
TGTGCCAGCAGCTCTCAGCAGAAGACCCAGTACTTC	CASSSQQKTQYF	TRBV7-2	few	.	TRBJ2-5
TGTGCCAGCAGCCAAGGCCCACAGGGACCATGGAATGAGCAGTTCTTC	CASSQGPQGPWNEQFF	TRBV3-1	.	.	TRBJ2-1
TGTGCCAGCAGTTTGGGGACAGGGGGGGAGACCCAGTACTTC	CASSLGTGGETQYF	TRBV27	many	TRBD1	TRBJ2-5
TGTGCCATCAGTACTAGGGGGACTAGCGGGAGAAACGAGCAGTACTTC	CAISTRGTSGRNEQYF	TRBV10-3	.	TRBD2	TRBJ2-7
TGTGCCAGCAGTCCCGCCGGGCTACACGAGCAGTACTTC	CASSPAGLHEQYF	TRBV28	many	.	TRBJ2-7